What follows are 32 T cell receptor beta chains derived from one specimen sequenced in a study of T cells after yellow fever vaccination. MiXCR was run by TCRdb on the 5' RACE reads, yielding one entry per CDR3 protein. The data show more than 250,000 distinct CDR3 sequences, about 6.9% seen once. The input for sequencing was PBMCs, taken 35 to 50 days after the first yellow fever vaccination. The receptors shown here come from a man between 18 and 35 years old who received the YFV17D yellow fever vaccine.

This chain uses TRBV3-1 with TRBJ2-7; 7 nucleotides line up with TRBD2. Germline trimming cut 4 bases from V and 3 bases from J; bases unmatched to any gene: 9. CDR3 size: 15 residues. Germline CDR1 reads LGHDT; CDR2 reads YNNKEL (reference sequence). The CDR3 nucleotides read TGTGCCAGCAGCCTGATGGGGGGGGGGTTCTACGAGCAGTACTTC. This codes for CASSLMGGGFYEQYF.

This chain links TRBV27 with TRBJ2-1; D not certain. Between the trimmed V and J ends, which lost 7 bases and 0 bases, there was a span of 13 bases. The germline V gene has CDR1 MNHEY and CDR2 SMNVEV (reference sequence). The CDR3 spans 15 residues. The CDR3 bases are TGTGCCAGCACGGAGACCCCGAGCTCCTACAATGAGCAGTTCTTC. It codes for CASTETPSSYNEQFF.

V usage is TRBV12-3 or TRBV12-4 and J usage is TRBJ1-3; TRBD1 matches 7 bases. The trim removed 3 bases at V and 4 bases at J, leaving 6 bases unmatched. This CDR3 region has 15 residues. The CDR3 bases are TGTGCCAGCAGTTTGTGGGCAGGGGGAGGAAACACCATATATTTT. Its protein is CASSLWAGGGNTIYF.

This clonotype was recorded a few times. The chain carries TRBV9 and TRBJ2-1; 10 bases are shared with TRBD2. CDR3 length equals 14 residues. The junction had 1 base not matched to a gene; V was cut back by 3 bases and J by 4 bases. Germline V CDR1 and CDR2: SGDLS, YYNGEE. The CDR3 DNA reads TGTGCCAGCAGCGAGCGGGGGGGATACAATGAGCAGTTCTTC. It yields the protein CASSERGGYNEQFF.

This clonotype was counted only a few times. V usage is TRBV29-1 and J usage is TRBJ1-4; D ambiguous. Germline lookup yields CDR1 SQVTM and CDR2 ANQGSEA. With 8 bases removed from V and 5 bases from J, the gap between germline ends came to 15 bases. This CDR3 spans 13 amino acids. As DNA, the CDR3 is TGCAGCTCCTCGGGCCCGGAAAATGAAAAACTGTTTTTT. Translated: CSSSGPENEKLFF.

This clonotype was counted at least ten times. The genes are TRBV12-3 or TRBV12-4 and TRBJ2-5; tentatively, D is TRBD1 or TRBD2 (5 bases each). The CDR3 totals 13 residues. V shed 6 bases and J shed 2 bases, with 10 bases lying between them. The DNA for the CDR3 is TGTGCCAGCAGCCAGGGAGATCAAGAGACCCAGTACTTC. This translates into CASSQGDQETQYF.

This clonotype turned up a few times. The chain uses TRBV5-1 and TRBJ2-5; 12 nucleotides line up with TRBD2. Unmatched junction bases numbered 7, after V lost 5 bases and J lost 5 bases. This CDR3 region has 15 residues. The germline gives CDR1 SGHRS, CDR2 YFSETQ. DNA of the CDR3: TGCGCCAGCAGTTCAGGACTAGCGGGGTCGGAGACCCAGTACTTC. Translation gives CASSSGLAGSETQYF.

This clonotype was picked up a small number of times. The chain is built from TRBV7-2 and TRBJ2-3, with TRBD1 matching 11 bases. The CDR3 sequence is 15 residues long. The V and J ends lost 0 bases and 6 bases, in that order; junction bases with no gene match: 2. CDR1 is SGHTA and CDR2 is FQGNSA in the germline V gene. The CDR3 DNA reads TGTGCCAGCAGCTTAGCGGGGGACAGGGGGGATACGCAGTATTTT. It codes for CASSLAGDRGDTQYF.

The gene calls are TRBV10-3 and TRBJ2-1; 7 bases align to TRBD2. CDR3 length equals 15 residues. Unmatched junction bases numbered 14, after V lost 6 bases and J lost 9 bases. Germline V gene lookup returns CDR1 ENHRY and CDR2 SYGVKD. The chain's CDR3 is CAIRPFLAEYPEQFF. The CDR3 DNA is TGTGCCATCAGGCCCTTCCTAGCGGAGTACCCTGAGCAGTTCTTC.

This clonotype was counted between two and nine times. The chain recombines TRBV7-3 with TRBJ2-2, with TRBD1 matching over 8 bases. This CDR3 is built from 14 residues. Germline CDR1 is SGHTA and CDR2 is FQGTGA. J gave up 3 bases and V 6 bases, and 3 bases lay outside the gene matches. CDR3 nucleotide sequence: TGTGCCAGCAGGACAGGGGTAGACACCGGGGAGCTGTTTTTT. Translation gives CASRTGVDTGELFF.

Remarks on this clonotype: Lacking the conserved final phenylalanine or tryptophan, this CDR3 likely reflects a read error. The chain uses TRBV4-1 and TRBJ2-1; no clear D. The V end was cut by 2 bases, the J end by 5 bases, with 13 bases between. Germline lookup yields CDR1 MGHRA and CDR2 YSYEKL. This CDR3 has 15 amino acids. Here the CDR3 reads CASSQFSLPNNEQFS. CDR3 DNA sequence: TGCGCCAGCAGCCAATTCAGTCTACCTAACAATGAGCAGTTCTCC.

This chain uses TRBV7-9 with TRBJ1-5; D is possibly TRBD1 (5 bases). Germline CDR1 SEHNR, CDR2 FQNEAQ (reference sequence). Trimming left V 6 bases short and J 7 bases short, with 16 bases between. The CDR3 runs 14 residues. In DNA, the CDR3 is TGTGCCAGCAGATCAGGGAGGGAGGGGCAGCCCCAGCATTTT. Amino acids: CASRSGREGQPQHF.

The chain links TRBV5-1 to TRBJ1-3; D unclear. The CDR3 has 15 amino acids. Deletions cut 0 bases from V and 0 bases from J, with 7 bases between. From germline, CDR1 is SGHRS and CDR2 YFSETQ. The CDR3 DNA follows: TGCGCCAGCAGCTTGGAGTGGGGCTCTGGAAACACCATATATTTT. Protein: CASSLEWGSGNTIYF.

There are a few counts of this clonotype. CDR3 in DNA: TGCGCCAGCAACCCCCTCGTTAGTGGCCTGCCCACAGATACGCAGTATTTT. Protein: CASNPLVSGLPTDTQYF. The V gene is TRBV5-1, the J gene TRBJ2-3; D remains unclear. V lost 6 bases to trimming and J lost 2 bases, with 22 bases between them. The CDR3 consists of 17 residues. The germline V gene has CDR1 SGHRS and CDR2 YFSETQ.

Points on this clonotype: One end of the junction varies from germline; a read error may be responsible. This chain uses TRBV4-3 with TRBJ2-2, with D perhaps assigned TRBD1 or TRBD2 (5 bases each). Germline values: CDR1 LGHNA, CDR2 YSLEER. The CDR3 contains 14 residues. The CDR3 DNA sequence: TGCGCCAGCAGCTTGGGACGGAACACCGGGGAGCGGTTTTTT. The encoded protein is CASSLGRNTGERFF.

V gene TRBV5-1 combines with J gene TRBJ2-5; TRBD1 matches 9 bases. CDR3 size: 14 residues. V lost 4 bases to trimming and J lost 6 bases; unmatched junction nucleotides: 7. CDR1 is SGHRS and CDR2 is YFSETQ in the germline V gene. The CDR3 spells CASSEGQGHKTQYF. DNA of the CDR3: TGCGCCAGCAGCGAGGGACAGGGTCACAAGACCCAGTACTTC. Full variable domain (remainder filled in from reference TRBV5-1 and TRBJ2-5): KAGVTQTPRYLIKTRGQQVTLSCSPISGHRSVSWYQQTPGQGLQFLFEYFSETQRNKGNFPGRFSGRQFSNSRSEMNVSTLELGDSALYLCASSEGQGHKTQYFGPGTRLLVL.

This clonotype has at least ten counts. The gene calls are TRBV20-1 and TRBJ2-7; D is perhaps TRBD1 (6 bases). This CDR3 has 12 amino acids. Germline assignment: CDR1 DFQATT and CDR2 SNEGSKA (reference sequence). With 3 bases removed from V and 4 bases from J, the gap between germline ends came to 10 bases. In nucleotides, the CDR3 is TGCAGTGCTAGGCAGGGACAATACGAGCAGTACTTC. Its protein product is CSARQGQYEQYF.

The V call is TRBV12-5, the J call TRBJ2-2, with D maybe TRBD1 (6 bases). The CDR3 runs 15 residues. Germline V gives CDR1 LGHNT, CDR2 FRNRAP. The V and J ends lost 1 base and 5 bases respectively, with 11 bases between them. The CDR3 reads CASGLEGDGTGELFF. CDR3 nucleotides: TGTGCTAGTGGTTTGGAGGGGGACGGGACCGGGGAGCTGTTTTTT.

This clonotype was seen a handful of times. The V and J genes are TRBV20-1 and TRBJ1-5; D gene ambiguous. CDR3 size: 14 residues. V lost 6 bases and J lost 4, with 16 bases in between. Germline CDR1 and CDR2: DFQATT and SNEGSKA (reference sequence). DNA for the CDR3: TGCAGTGCAAAAGGTTCCCTTTTTAATCAGCCCCAGCATTTT. It yields the protein CSAKGSLFNQPQHF.

In this sample, this clonotype turned up a few times. CDR3 DNA: TGCGCCAGCAGCAGTCAACGCGGGGGTCAAGAGACCCAGTACTTC. Its translation: CASSSQRGGQETQYF. The V and J genes are TRBV4-3 and TRBJ2-5; 7 nucleotides align to TRBD2. Germline trimming cut 5 bases from V and 2 bases from J; bases unmatched to any gene: 8. Germline CDR1 is LGHNA and CDR2 is YSLEER. The CDR3 has 15 residues.

This clonotype turned up a few times. J is TRBJ2-3 and V is TRBV3-1; TRBD1 might be the D (6 bases). The length of the CDR3 is 15 residues. The V gene's germline CDR1 is LGHDT and CDR2 YNNKEL (reference sequence). Trimming removed 1 base from V and 5 bases from J, with 13 bases in between. DNA for the CDR3: TGTGCCAGCAGCCAAGTAGTAGGGGGAGAAGATACGCAGTATTTT. Protein: CASSQVVGGEDTQYF.

The V call is TRBV7-3, the J call TRBJ2-2, with D possibly TRBD2 on 6 matching bases. Trimming shortened V by 3 bases and J by 6 bases, and 14 bases separated the two germline ends. This CDR3 is 15 amino acids long. Germline V gene lookup returns CDR1 SGHTA and CDR2 FQGTGA. The DNA for the CDR3 is TGTGCCAGCAGCTTCTCCCGAGGAGGGGCCGGGGAGCTGTTTTTT. It specifies CASSFSRGGAGELFF.

At least ten counts were recorded for this clonotype. V is TRBV28 and J is TRBJ1-1; the D is unclear. The CDR3 is 12 amino acids. Germline V gives CDR1 MDHEN, CDR2 SYDVKM. V was shortened by 6 bases and J by 4 bases, with 9 bases between the two germline ends. CDR3 sequence reads: CASSVRGTEAFF. The CDR3 DNA sequence: TGTGCCAGCAGCGTCCGGGGCACTGAAGCTTTCTTT.

The chain joins TRBV20-1 to TRBJ2-3, with D uncertain. The germline gives CDR1 DFQATT, CDR2 SNEGSKA (reference sequence). The CDR3 runs to 16 residues. Trimming left V 4 bases short and J 2 bases short, with 19 bases between. CDR3 bases: TGCAGTGCTATTTCAAATCCGGGTGTGCTCACAGATACGCAGTATTTT. This sequence encodes CSAISNPGVLTDTQYF.

CDR3 sequence reads: CASRKGGSYEQYF. In DNA, the CDR3 is TGTGCCAGCAGAAAGGGGGGGTCCTACGAGCAGTACTTC. The V call is TRBV5-4, the J call TRBJ2-7; D might be TRBD2 (7 bases). Trimming removed 5 bases at V and 1 base at J, with 10 bases between. This CDR3 is 13 amino acids long. Germline assignment: CDR1 SGHNT and CDR2 YYREEE (reference sequence).

This clonotype was counted ten times or more. The V gene is TRBV12-3 or TRBV12-4, the J gene TRBJ1-5; a possible D gene is TRBD1 (6 bases). Trimming left V 5 bases short and J 0 bases short, with 14 bases between. The CDR3 length is 16 residues. The CDR3 sequence: CASSHKGDLSNQPQHF. The CDR3 DNA sequence: TGTGCCAGCAGTCATAAGGGGGACCTTAGCAATCAGCCCCAGCATTTT.

The chain is built from TRBV29-1 and TRBJ2-3; D not resolved. V shed 4 bases and J shed 1 base, with 12 bases lying between them. CDR1 is SQVTM and CDR2 is ANQGSEA in the germline V gene. This CDR3 is built from 14 residues. CDR3 protein: CSVGRGDGTDTQYF. The DNA of the CDR3 is TGCAGCGTTGGTCGCGGAGACGGCACAGATACGCAGTATTTT.

This clonotype was picked up a small number of times. The rearrangement links TRBV3-1 to TRBJ2-2, with a possible D match to TRBD2 (5 bases). V lost 6 bases to trimming and J lost 0 bases, with 11 bases between them. This CDR3 is built from 15 residues. Germline V gives CDR1 LGHDT, CDR2 YNNKEL (reference sequence). CDR3 sequence: CASRAPLANTGELFF. The CDR3 DNA follows: TGTGCCAGCAGAGCGCCACTAGCGAACACCGGGGAGCTGTTTTTT.

This clonotype was seen only a few times. The chain recombines TRBV6-1 with TRBJ2-2; tentatively, D is TRBD1 (6 bases). Germline assignment: CDR1 MNHNS and CDR2 SASEGT. The CDR3 totals 12 residues. V was pared by 8 bases and J by 3 bases, with 7 bases between. The chain's CDR3 is CASAGDTGELFF. In nucleotides, the CDR3 is TGTGCCAGCGCAGGGGACACCGGGGAGCTGTTTTTT.

This clonotype was picked up a small number of times. V gene TRBV11-1 combines with J gene TRBJ2-1; 9 nucleotides agree with TRBD2. The CDR3 runs 19 residues. Unmatched junction bases numbered 17, after V lost 6 bases and J lost 2 bases. Germline-derived CDR1 and CDR2 are SGHAT and FQDESV (reference sequence). In DNA form, the CDR3 reads TGTGCCAGCAGTGGTTGGCAGGGGGAAGCGGGGGGCACCTACAATGAGCAGTTCTTC. Its translation is CASSGWQGEAGGTYNEQFF.

This clonotype was found a few times. The V gene is TRBV5-1, the J gene TRBJ1-2; D remains unclear. The CDR3 is 13 amino acids. Germline V CDR1 and CDR2: SGHRS, YFSETQ. V shed 0 bases and J shed 4 bases, with 7 bases lying between them. DNA for the CDR3: TGCGCCAGCAGCTTGGATAGTTTCTATGGCTACACCTTC. Translation gives CASSLDSFYGYTF.

In this sample, this clonotype turned up many times. The V gene is TRBV7-9, the J gene TRBJ2-2; the D is unclear. This CDR3 is 14 amino acids long. The V and J ends lost 5 bases and 5 bases respectively, with 12 bases between them. Germline V gives CDR1 SEHNR, CDR2 FQNEAQ (reference sequence). The CDR3 nucleotides are TGTGCCAGCAGCCTTTGGGTACGGACCGGGGAGCTGTTTTTT. Amino acids: CASSLWVRTGELFF.